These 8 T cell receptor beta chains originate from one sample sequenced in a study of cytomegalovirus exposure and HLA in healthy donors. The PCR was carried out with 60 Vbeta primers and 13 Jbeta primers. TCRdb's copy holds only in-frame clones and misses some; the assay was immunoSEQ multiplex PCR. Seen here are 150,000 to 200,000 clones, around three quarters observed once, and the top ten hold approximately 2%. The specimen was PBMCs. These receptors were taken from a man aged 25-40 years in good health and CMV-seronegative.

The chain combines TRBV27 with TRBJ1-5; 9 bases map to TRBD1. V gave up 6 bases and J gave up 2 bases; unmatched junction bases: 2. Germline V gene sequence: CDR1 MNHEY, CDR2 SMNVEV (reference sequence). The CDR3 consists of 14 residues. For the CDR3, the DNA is TGTGCCAGCAGCACAGGGGGCGGCAATCAGCCCCAGCATTTT. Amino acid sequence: CASSTGGGNQPQHF.

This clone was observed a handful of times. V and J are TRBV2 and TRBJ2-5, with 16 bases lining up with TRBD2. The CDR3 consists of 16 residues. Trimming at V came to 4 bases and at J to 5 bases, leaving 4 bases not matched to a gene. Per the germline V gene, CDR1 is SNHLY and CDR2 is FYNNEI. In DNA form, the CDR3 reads TGTGCCAGCAGTGTCGGGACTAGCGGGAGGGAGGAGACCCAGTACTTC. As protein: CASSVGTSGREETQYF. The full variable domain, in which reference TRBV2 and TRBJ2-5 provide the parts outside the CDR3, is EPEVTQTPSHQVTQMGQEVILRCVPISNHLYFYWYRQILGQKVEFLVSFYNNEISEKSEIFDDQFSVERPDGSNFTLKIRSTKLEDSAMYFCASSVGTSGREETQYFGPGTRLLVL.

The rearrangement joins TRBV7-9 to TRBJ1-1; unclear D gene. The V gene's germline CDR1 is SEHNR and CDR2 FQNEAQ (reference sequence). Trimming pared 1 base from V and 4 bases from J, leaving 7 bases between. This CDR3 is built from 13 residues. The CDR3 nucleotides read TGTGCCAGCAGCTTAGGAGGGTTCACTGAAGCTTTCTTT. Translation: CASSLGGFTEAFF. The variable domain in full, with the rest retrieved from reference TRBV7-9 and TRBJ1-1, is DTGVSQNPRHKITKRGQNVTFRCDPISEHNRLYWYRQTLGQGPEFLTYFQNEAQLEKSRLLSDRFSAERPKGSFSTLEIQRTEQGDSAMYLCASSLGGFTEAFFGQGTRLTVV.

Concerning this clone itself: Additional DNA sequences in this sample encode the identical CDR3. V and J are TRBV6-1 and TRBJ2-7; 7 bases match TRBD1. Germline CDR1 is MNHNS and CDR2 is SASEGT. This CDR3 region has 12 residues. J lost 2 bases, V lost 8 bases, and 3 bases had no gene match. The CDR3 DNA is TGTGCCAGCCGTGGGACAGCCTACGAGCAGTACTTC. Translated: CASRGTAYEQYF.

The CDR3 DNA reads as TGCGCCCGCACAGGAGATACGCAGTATTTT. As protein: CARTGDTQYF. The chain employs TRBV10-1 and TRBJ2-3; D possibly corresponds to TRBD1 (5 bases). Germline lookup yields CDR1 WNHNN and CDR2 SYGVQD (reference sequence). The germline V and J ends were trimmed by 11 bases and 5 bases, with 8 bases remaining between them. CDR3 length: 10 residues.

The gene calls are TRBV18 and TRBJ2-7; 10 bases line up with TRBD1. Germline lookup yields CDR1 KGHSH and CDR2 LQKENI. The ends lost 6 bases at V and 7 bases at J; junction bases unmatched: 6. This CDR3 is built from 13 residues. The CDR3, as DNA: TGTGCCAGCTCGGCGGGACAGGGGAGTGAGCAGTACTTC. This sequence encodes CASSAGQGSEQYF.

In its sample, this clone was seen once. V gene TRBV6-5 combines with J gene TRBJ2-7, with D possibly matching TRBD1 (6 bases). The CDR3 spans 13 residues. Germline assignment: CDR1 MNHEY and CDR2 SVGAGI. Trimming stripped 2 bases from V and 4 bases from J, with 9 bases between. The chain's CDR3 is CASSYTTGYEQYF. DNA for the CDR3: TGTGCCAGCAGTTACACGACAGGATACGAGCAGTACTTC.

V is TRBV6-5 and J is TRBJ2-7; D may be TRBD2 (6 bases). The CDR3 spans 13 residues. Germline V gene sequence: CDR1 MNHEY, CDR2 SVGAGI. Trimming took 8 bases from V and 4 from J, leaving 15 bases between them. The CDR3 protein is CASSRDLTYEQYF. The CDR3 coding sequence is TGTGCCAGCTCCCGGGACTTAACTTACGAGCAGTACTTC.